This T cell receptor (beta chain) comes out of a study of T cell responses to AZD1222 COVID-19 vaccine. On the study more broadly: Second doses at about 4 or about 12 weeks were pooled.

The CDR3 length is 15 residues. V lost 0 bases to trimming and J lost 0 bases, with 6 bases between them. Looked up from germline, CDR1 is LGHNA and CDR2 is YSLEER. The method was immunoSEQ multiplex PCR; TCRdb's version includes in-frame clones alone and lacks a portion of them. In the table there are approximately 110,000 clones, more than 85% of which are singletons. Source: peripheral blood, taken on day 0 of AZD1222 vaccination. The receptor comes from an adult in good health. The chain carries TRBV4-3 and TRBJ1-5; possible D gene TRBD1, 5 bases. CDR3 amino acids: CASSQEDSSNQPQHF. DNA of the CDR3: TGCGCCAGCAGCCAAGAAGACAGTAGCAATCAGCCCCAGCATTTT.